Presented here are 5 T cell receptor beta chains from one specimen sequenced in a study of blood T cell repertoires in COVID-19. TCRdb keeps only in-frame clones here, not all; method: immunoSEQ multiplex PCR. This table holds around 470,000 clones, 75% to 90% found once. Sequencing input: peripheral blood. Every receptor here comes from a man aged 18 to 29 with COVID-19, enrolled during active disease.

The chain couples TRBV19 to TRBJ2-4; D is perhaps TRBD1 (6 bases). Germline V CDR1 and CDR2: LNHDA, SQIVND (reference sequence). Trimming took 1 base from V and 4 from J, leaving 14 bases between them. The CDR3 runs to 16 residues. The CDR3 region is CASSIAPAGTKNIQYF. DNA of the CDR3: TGTGCCAGTAGTATAGCTCCGGCAGGGACAAAAAACATTCAGTACTTC. Combining the CDR3 with reference TRBV19 and TRBJ2-4 gives the whole variable domain DGGITQSPKYLFRKEGQNVTLSCEQNLNHDAMYWYRQDPGQGLRLIYYSQIVNDFQKGDIAEGYSVSREKKESFPLTVTSAQKNPTAFYLCASSIAPAGTKNIQYFGAGTRLSVL.

The chain employs TRBV6-5 and TRBJ2-1, with 7 bases aligning to TRBD2. Germline V lookup: CDR1 MNHEY, CDR2 SVGAGI. This CDR3 has 15 amino acids. V lost 2 bases, J lost 6 bases, and 7 bases stayed unmatched. CDR3 DNA: TGTGCCAGCAGTTACATGAGCGGGATTCGCAATGAGCAGTTCTTC. This gives the protein CASSYMSGIRNEQFF.

The genes are TRBV6-6 and TRBJ1-3; the D gene is possibly TRBD1 (6 bases). Germline V gene data show CDR1 as MNHNY and CDR2 as SVGAGI (reference sequence). The CDR3 consists of 13 residues. The germline V and J ends were trimmed by 6 bases and 1 base, with 7 bases remaining between them. CDR3 nucleotides: TGTGCCAGCAGAACAGGGTCTGGAAACACCATATATTTT. Amino acid sequence: CASRTGSGNTIYF.

This clone appeared once. V and J are TRBV30 and TRBJ2-2; 9 bases are a match to TRBD1. The germline V gene has CDR1 GTSNPN and CDR2 SVGIG (reference sequence). V trimming: 1 base; J trimming: 7 bases; junction bases outside the gene matches: 10. The length of the CDR3 is 16 residues. The CDR3 loop is CAWSGTGQGVGGELFF. For the CDR3, the DNA is TGTGCCTGGAGTGGGACGGGACAGGGAGTCGGCGGGGAGCTGTTTTTT.

The chain carries TRBV9 and TRBJ2-2, with D perhaps matching TRBD2 (5 bases). The germline V gene has CDR1 SGDLS and CDR2 YYNGEE. With 0 bases removed from V and 7 bases from J, the gap between germline ends came to 13 bases. The CDR3 is 15 residues long. The CDR3 DNA is TGTGCCAGCAGCGTAGAATCCCTAGCTGTCGGGGAGCTGTTTTTT. Translated, it gives CASSVESLAVGELFF.